A few counts support the clone carrying this T cell receptor beta chain. Antigen specificity is unknown. CDR3 size: 16 residues. CDR1 KGHSH and CDR2 LQKENI come from the germline V gene. V dropped 2 bases and J dropped 6; count of bases not matched to a gene: 11. This specimen belongs to a study of CD8 T cells in ankylosing spondylitis. Regarding the study as a whole: Characteristic, it appeared, of ankylosing spondylitis blood was a TCR beta motif of eight highly homologous variants.

TCRdb recomputed calls from the 5' RACE reads with MiXCR, one row per CDR3 protein. The data show about 750,000 distinct CDR3 sequences, about 20% seen once. The chain uses TRBV18 and TRBJ2-7; TRBD1 agrees at 9 bases. Sequencing input: blood, either unsorted or a sorted T cell fraction (not recorded which). This sequence originates from a male donor with ankylosing spondylitis. The CDR3 sequence is CASSPKAGTGFSEQYF. The CDR3 nucleotides are TGTGCCAGCTCACCAAAAGCCGGGACAGGGTTCTCCGAGCAGTACTTC.